The clone carrying this T cell receptor (beta chain) was observed a handful of times. These data come from a study of molecular identifiers for immune sequencing clone quantification. Background on the study: Replicates involved a five-way split of RNA from around 20,000 or 99,000 naive CD8 cells, with sequencing of four.

Deletions cut 0 bases from V and 5 bases from J, with 10 bases between. CDR3 size: 15 residues. MiXCR, run by TCRdb on the PCR reads, gives a single entry per CDR3 protein. Among some 580,000 distinct CDR3 sequences, approximately 24% were seen once, and the ten largest hold 0.78%. Naive CD8 T cells were sorted, and the gate applied was CD8+CD4-CCR7+CD45RA+. This TCR was recovered from a human donor in good health. Some libraries in this study had Jurkat cell RNA spiked in. The rearrangement joins TRBV12-3 or TRBV12-4 to TRBJ2-2; the D gene is possibly TRBD2 (6 bases). The material sequenced was naive CD8+ T cells from blood, with Jurkat cell RNA spiked in. Subset given: FACS-sorted CD8+CD4-CCR7+CD45RA+ naive T cells. CDR3 in amino acids: CASSLARDWTGELFF. The CDR3 bases are TGTGCCAGCAGTTTAGCGCGGGACTGGACCGGGGAGCTGTTTTTT.